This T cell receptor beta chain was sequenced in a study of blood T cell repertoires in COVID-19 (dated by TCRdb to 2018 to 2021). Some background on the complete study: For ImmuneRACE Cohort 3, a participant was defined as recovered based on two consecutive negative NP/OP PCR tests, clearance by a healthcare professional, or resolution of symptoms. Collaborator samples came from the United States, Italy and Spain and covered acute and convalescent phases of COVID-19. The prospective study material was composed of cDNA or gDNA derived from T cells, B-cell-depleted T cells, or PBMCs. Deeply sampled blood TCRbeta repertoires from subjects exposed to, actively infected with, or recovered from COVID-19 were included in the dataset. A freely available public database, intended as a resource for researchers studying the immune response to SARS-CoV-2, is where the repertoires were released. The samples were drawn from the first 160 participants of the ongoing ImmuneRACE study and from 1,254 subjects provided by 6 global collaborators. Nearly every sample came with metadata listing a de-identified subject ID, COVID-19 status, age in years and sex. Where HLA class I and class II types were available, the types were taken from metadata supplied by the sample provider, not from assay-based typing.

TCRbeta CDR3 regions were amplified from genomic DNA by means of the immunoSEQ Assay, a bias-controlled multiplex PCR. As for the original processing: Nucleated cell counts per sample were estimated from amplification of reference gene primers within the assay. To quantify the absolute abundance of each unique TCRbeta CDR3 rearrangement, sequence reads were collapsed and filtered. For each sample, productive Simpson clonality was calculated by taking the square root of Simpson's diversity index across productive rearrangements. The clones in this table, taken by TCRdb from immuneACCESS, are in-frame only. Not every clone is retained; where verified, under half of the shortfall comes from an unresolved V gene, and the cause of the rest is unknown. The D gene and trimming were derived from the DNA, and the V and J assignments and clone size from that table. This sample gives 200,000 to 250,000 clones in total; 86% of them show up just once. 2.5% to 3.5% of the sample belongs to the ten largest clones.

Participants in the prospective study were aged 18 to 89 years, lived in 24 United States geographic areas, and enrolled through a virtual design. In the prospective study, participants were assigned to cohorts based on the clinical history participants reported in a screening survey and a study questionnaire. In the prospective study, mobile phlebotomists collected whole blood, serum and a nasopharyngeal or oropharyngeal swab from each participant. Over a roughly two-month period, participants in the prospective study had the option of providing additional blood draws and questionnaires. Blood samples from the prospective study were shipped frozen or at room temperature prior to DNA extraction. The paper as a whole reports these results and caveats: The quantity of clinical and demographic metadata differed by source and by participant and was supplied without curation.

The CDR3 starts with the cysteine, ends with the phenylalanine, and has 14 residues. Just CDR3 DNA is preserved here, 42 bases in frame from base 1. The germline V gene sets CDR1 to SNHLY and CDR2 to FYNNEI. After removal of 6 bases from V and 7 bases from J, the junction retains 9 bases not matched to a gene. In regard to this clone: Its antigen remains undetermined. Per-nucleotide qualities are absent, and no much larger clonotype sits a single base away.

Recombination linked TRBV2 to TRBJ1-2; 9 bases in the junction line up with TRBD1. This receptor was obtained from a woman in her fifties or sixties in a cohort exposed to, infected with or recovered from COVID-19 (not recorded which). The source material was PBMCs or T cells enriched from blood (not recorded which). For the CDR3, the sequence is CASRTGGRPGGYTF. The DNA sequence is TGTGCCAGCAGGACAGGGGGGCGGCCCGGTGGCTACACCTTC.